The 15 T cell receptor beta chains below all came from one sample that was sequenced in a study of T cells in Graves' hyperthyroidism and ophthalmopathy. RNA transcripts yielded amplified TCR beta CDR3 regions. Initially, a first-round RT-PCR of the TCR CDR3 employed the HTBI primer set. Via MiXCR, TCRdb re-called the multiplex PCR reads, giving one row per CDR3 protein. The sample yields some 300,000 distinct CDR3 sequences, around 19% seen once. The sequenced sample consisted of blood. The origin of the receptors is a man aged 45-65 years with Graves' ophthalmopathy.

The chain links TRBV6-1 to TRBJ1-6; unclear D gene. V dropped 0 bases and J dropped 10 bases, with 10 bases sitting between them. The CDR3 is 14 residues long. Germline V gene data show CDR1 as MNHNS and CDR2 as SASEGT. The CDR3 loop is CASSEARKRSPLHF. DNA of the CDR3: TGTGCCAGCAGTGAAGCGCGGAAGAGATCACCCCTCCACTTT.

This clonotype was detected ten times or more. The chain joins TRBV5-1 to TRBJ2-1, with 11 nucleotides matching TRBD2. Germline loops: CDR1 SGHRS, CDR2 YFSETQ. The CDR3 is 15 amino acids. V trimming: 7 bases; J trimming: 6 bases; junction bases outside the gene matches: 9. Here the CDR3 DNA reads TGCGCCAGCCGCCCCGCCGGGACTAGCGGCAATGAGCAGTTCTTC. This encodes CASRPAGTSGNEQFF.

This clonotype was picked up a small number of times. The chain recombines TRBV4-1 with TRBJ2-1; 7 bases line up with TRBD2. From germline, CDR1 is MGHRA and CDR2 YSYEKL. The CDR3 has 16 amino acids. Trimming took 0 bases from V and 4 from J; bases not matched to a gene: 6. The CDR3 reads CASSQDRGRGYNEQFF. The DNA of the CDR3 is TGCGCCAGCAGCCAAGATAGAGGGCGGGGGTACAATGAGCAGTTCTTC.

The chain joins TRBV14 to TRBJ2-7; D tentatively reads TRBD1 or TRBD2 (5 bases each). The CDR3 sequence is 15 residues long. V lost 5 bases to trimming and J lost 7 bases, with 21 bases between them. CDR1 is SGHDN and CDR2 is FVKESK in the germline V gene. This CDR3 reads CASSSSRDPNWEQYF. The CDR3 coding sequence is TGTGCCAGCAGCTCTTCCCGGGACCCAAACTGGGAGCAGTACTTC.

This clonotype was recorded many times. The rearrangement uses TRBV11-2 and TRBJ2-1, with 8 bases aligning to TRBD2. V trimming: 2 bases; J trimming: 8 bases; junction bases outside the gene matches: 20. Germline V CDR1 and CDR2: SGHAT, FQNNGV. The CDR3 length is 19 residues. CDR3 DNA: TGTGCCAGCAGCTTACGACTCCGGGACACACGGAGCGGGAGCCATGAGCAGTTCTTC. It is translated as CASSLRLRDTRSGSHEQFF.

This CDR3 is CASSLQGLGNSPLHF. The DNA of the CDR3 is TGTGCCAGCAGCTTACAGGGGTTGGGCAATTCACCCCTCCACTTT. V usage is TRBV7-2 and J usage is TRBJ1-6; TRBD1 might be the D (6 bases). Looked up from germline, CDR1 is SGHTA and CDR2 is FQGNSA. The CDR3 sequence is 15 residues long. With 2 bases removed from V and 7 bases from J, the gap between germline ends came to 12 bases.

This rearrangement joins TRBV28 to TRBJ2-1; 7 positions match TRBD1. This CDR3 has 14 amino acids. CDR1 MDHEN and CDR2 SYDVKM come from the germline V gene. Trimming at V came to 6 bases and at J to 12 bases, leaving 14 bases not matched to a gene. CDR3 bases: TGTGCCAGCAGGCTCATACCAGGGACAGTTGGGCAGTTCTTC. Translation: CASRLIPGTVGQFF.

For the CDR3, the DNA is TGTGCCTGGAGTGCCCCGGGACAGATCAGGCACCCTCGCGGCTACACCTTC. Translation: CAWSAPGQIRHPRGYTF. The V gene is TRBV30, the J gene TRBJ1-2, with 7 nucleotides matching TRBD1. This CDR3 region has 17 residues. The germline V gene encodes CDR1 GTSNPN and CDR2 SVGIG (reference sequence). V lost 1 base to trimming and J lost 8 bases; unmatched junction nucleotides: 19. The full variable domain, completed using reference TRBV30 and TRBJ1-2, is SQTIHQWPATLVQPVGSPLSLECTVEGTSNPNLYWYRQAAGRGLQLLFYSVGIGQISSEVPQNLSASRPQDRQFILSSKKLLLSDSGFYLCAWSAPGQIRHPRGYTFGSGTRLTVV.

The chain links TRBV6-2 or TRBV6-3 to TRBJ2-5; 11 bases are shared with TRBD1. This CDR3 is 15 amino acids long. The germline V gene has CDR1 MNHEY and CDR2 SVGEGT. The J segment lost 4 bases and the V segment lost 5 bases, leaving 6 bases of the junction unmatched. CDR3 in amino acids: CASSRPGQGGETQYF. Here the CDR3 DNA reads TGTGCCAGCAGTCGTCCGGGACAGGGGGGAGAGACCCAGTACTTC.

This chain connects TRBV9 to TRBJ2-2, with TRBD2 matching 13 bases. Germline V CDR1 and CDR2: SGDLS, YYNGEE. V gave up 4 bases and J gave up 6 bases; unmatched junction bases: 9. This CDR3 region has 17 residues. The chain's CDR3 is CASSITGLAGAAGELFF. CDR3 sequence (DNA): TGTGCCAGCAGCATCACAGGACTAGCGGGAGCGGCCGGGGAGCTGTTTTTT.

This clonotype was observed many times. This sequence joins TRBV11-2 and TRBJ2-6, with TRBD2 matching over 7 bases. This CDR3 has 19 residues. Germline V gene sequence: CDR1 SGHAT, CDR2 FQNNGV. V was clipped by 5 bases and J by 0 bases; unmatched bases: 13. DNA for the CDR3: TGTGCCAGCAGCCATCTCCGGCAGGGACTACGCTCTGGGGCCAACGTCCTGACTTTC. It is translated as CASSHLRQGLRSGANVLTF.

The genes are TRBV5-5 and TRBJ2-1; D unresolved. The CDR3 has 13 amino acids. V gave up 7 bases and J gave up 3 bases, with 11 bases separating them. Germline lookup yields CDR1 SGHKS and CDR2 YYEKEE (reference sequence). The CDR3 nucleotides are TGTGCCAGCCTGGATCTGGGCTACAATGAGCAGTTCTTC. Translating it yields CASLDLGYNEQFF. The variable domain in full, with the rest retrieved from reference TRBV5-5 and TRBJ2-1, is DAGVTQSPTHLIKTRGQQVTLRCSPISGHKSVSWYQQVLGQGPQFIFQYYEKEERGRGNFPDRFSARQFPNYSSELNVNALLLGDSALYLCASLDLGYNEQFFGPGTRLTVL.

The chain recombines TRBV6-2 or TRBV6-3 with TRBJ2-3; D might be TRBD2 (5 bases). V shed 2 bases and J shed 5 bases, with 11 bases lying between them. This CDR3 is built from 14 residues. Germline-derived CDR1 and CDR2 are MNHEY and SVGEGT. Here the CDR3 DNA reads TGTGCCAGCAGTTACCTGGTCCGGGGAGATACGCAGTATTTT. Protein: CASSYLVRGDTQYF.

This chain connects TRBV29-1 to TRBJ2-7; unclear D gene. Deletions cut 2 bases from V and 0 bases from J, with 5 bases between. Germline V lookup: CDR1 SQVTM, CDR2 ANQGSEA. The CDR3 contains 12 residues. CDR3 nucleotide sequence: TGCAGCGTTGAATCTATCTCCTACGAGCAGTACTTC. This gives the protein CSVESISYEQYF.

This clonotype was picked up many times. The V gene is TRBV20-1, the J gene TRBJ2-3; maybe TRBD2 (5 bases). V lost 0 bases, J lost 5 bases, and 12 bases lay in between. The CDR3 sequence is 14 residues long. Germline CDR1 DFQATT, CDR2 SNEGSKA (reference sequence). CDR3 bases: TGCAGTGCTAGAGATGAGGGAAAAGGAGATACGCAGTATTTT. Translation: CSARDEGKGDTQYF.